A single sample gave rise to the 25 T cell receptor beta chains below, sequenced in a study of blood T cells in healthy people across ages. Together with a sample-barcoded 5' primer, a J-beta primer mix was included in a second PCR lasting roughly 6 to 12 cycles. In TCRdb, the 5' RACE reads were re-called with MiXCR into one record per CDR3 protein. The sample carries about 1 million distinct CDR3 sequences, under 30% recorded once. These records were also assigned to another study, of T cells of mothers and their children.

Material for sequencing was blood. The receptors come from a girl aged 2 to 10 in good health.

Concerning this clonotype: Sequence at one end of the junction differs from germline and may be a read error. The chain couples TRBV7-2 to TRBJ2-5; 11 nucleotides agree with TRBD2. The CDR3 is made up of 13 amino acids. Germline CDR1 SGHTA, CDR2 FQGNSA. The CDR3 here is CASRLAGEEIQYF. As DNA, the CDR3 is TGTGCCAGCAGACTAGCGGGGGAAGAGATCCAGTACTTC.

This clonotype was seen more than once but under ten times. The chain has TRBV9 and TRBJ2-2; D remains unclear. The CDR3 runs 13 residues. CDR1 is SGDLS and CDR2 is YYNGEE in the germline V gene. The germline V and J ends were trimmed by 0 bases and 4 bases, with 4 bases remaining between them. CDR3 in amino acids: CASSVGLTGELFF. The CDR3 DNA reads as TGTGCCAGCAGCGTAGGCCTCACCGGGGAGCTGTTTTTT. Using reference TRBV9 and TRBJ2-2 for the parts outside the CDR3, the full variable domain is DSGVTQTPKHLITATGQRVTLRCSPRSGDLSVYWYQQSLDQGLQFLIQYYNGEERAKGNILERFSAQQFPDLHSELNLSSLELGDSALYFCASSVGLTGELFFGEGSRLTVL.

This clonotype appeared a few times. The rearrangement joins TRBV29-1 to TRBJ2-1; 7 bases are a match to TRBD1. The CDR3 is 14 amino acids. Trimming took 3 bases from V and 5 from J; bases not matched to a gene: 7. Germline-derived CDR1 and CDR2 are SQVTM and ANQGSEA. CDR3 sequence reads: CSVDLRDSNNEQFF. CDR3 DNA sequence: TGCAGCGTTGATCTCCGGGACAGCAACAATGAGCAGTTCTTC.

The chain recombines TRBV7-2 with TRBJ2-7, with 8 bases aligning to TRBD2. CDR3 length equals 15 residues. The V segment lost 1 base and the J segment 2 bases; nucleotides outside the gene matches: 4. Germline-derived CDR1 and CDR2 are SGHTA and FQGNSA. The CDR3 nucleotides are TGTGCCAGCAGCTTAGGACTAGCGCATACCTACGAGCAGTACTTC. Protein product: CASSLGLAHTYEQYF.

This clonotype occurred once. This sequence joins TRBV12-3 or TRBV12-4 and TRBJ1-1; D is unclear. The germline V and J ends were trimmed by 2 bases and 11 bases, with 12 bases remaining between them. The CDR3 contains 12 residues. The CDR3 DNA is TGTGCCAGCAGTTTATTCGGGTTGGAGGCTTTCTTT. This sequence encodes CASSLFGLEAFF.

Here the CDR3 DNA reads TGTGCCAGCAGTGAGGGGACAGGGGTTTTCCGGGAGACCCAGTACTTC. As protein: CASSEGTGVFRETQYF. The chain couples TRBV6-1 to TRBJ2-5, with TRBD1 matching 10 bases. The V gene end was trimmed by 3 bases and the J gene end by 5 bases; junction bases not matched to a gene: 9. CDR1 and CDR2 from the germline V gene are MNHNS and SASEGT. The CDR3 has 16 amino acids.

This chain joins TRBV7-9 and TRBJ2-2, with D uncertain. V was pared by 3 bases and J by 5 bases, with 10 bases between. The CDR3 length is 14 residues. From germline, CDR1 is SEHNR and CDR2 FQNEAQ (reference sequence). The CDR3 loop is CASSLAFRTGELFF. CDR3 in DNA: TGTGCCAGCAGCTTGGCTTTTAGGACCGGGGAGCTGTTTTTT. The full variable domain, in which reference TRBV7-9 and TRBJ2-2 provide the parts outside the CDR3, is DTGVSQNPRHKITKRGQNVTFRCDPISEHNRLYWYRQTLGQGPEFLTYFQNEAQLEKSRLLSDRFSAERPKGSFSTLEIQRTEQGDSAMYLCASSLAFRTGELFFGEGSRLTVL.

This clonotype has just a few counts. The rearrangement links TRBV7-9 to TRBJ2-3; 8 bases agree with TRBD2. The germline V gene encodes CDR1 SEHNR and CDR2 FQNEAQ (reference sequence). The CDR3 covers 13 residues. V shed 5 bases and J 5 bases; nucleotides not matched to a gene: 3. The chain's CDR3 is CASSPREEDTQYF. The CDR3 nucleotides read TGTGCCAGCAGCCCGCGGGAGGAAGATACGCAGTATTTT. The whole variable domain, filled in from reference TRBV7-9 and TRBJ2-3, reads DTGVSQNPRHKITKRGQNVTFRCDPISEHNRLYWYRQTLGQGPEFLTYFQNEAQLEKSRLLSDRFSAERPKGSFSTLEIQRTEQGDSAMYLCASSPREEDTQYFGPGTRLTVL.

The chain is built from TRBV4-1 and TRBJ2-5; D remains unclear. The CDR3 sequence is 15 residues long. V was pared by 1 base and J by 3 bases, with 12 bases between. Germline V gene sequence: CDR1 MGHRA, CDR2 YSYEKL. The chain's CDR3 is CASSQGAISEETQYF. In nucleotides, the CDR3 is TGCGCCAGCAGCCAAGGGGCCATCTCGGAAGAGACCCAGTACTTC.

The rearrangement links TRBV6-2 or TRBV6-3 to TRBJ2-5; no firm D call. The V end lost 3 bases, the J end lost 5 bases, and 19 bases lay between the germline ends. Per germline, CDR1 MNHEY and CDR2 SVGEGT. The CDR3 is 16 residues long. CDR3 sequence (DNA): TGTGCCAGCAGTTATGTCGGCAGCTACCCCGAGGAGACCCAGTACTTC. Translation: CASSYVGSYPEETQYF.

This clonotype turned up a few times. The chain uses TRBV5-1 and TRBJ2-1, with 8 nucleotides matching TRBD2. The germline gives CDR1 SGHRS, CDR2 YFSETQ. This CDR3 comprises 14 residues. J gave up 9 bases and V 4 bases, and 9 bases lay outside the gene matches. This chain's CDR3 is CASSPRGLVGEQFF. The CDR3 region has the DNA TGCGCCAGCAGCCCGAGGGGACTAGTTGGTGAGCAGTTCTTC. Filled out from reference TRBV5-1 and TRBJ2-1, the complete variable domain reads KAGVTQTPRYLIKTRGQQVTLSCSPISGHRSVSWYQQTPGQGLQFLFEYFSETQRNKGNFPGRFSGRQFSNSRSEMNVSTLELGDSALYLCASSPRGLVGEQFFGPGTRLTVL.

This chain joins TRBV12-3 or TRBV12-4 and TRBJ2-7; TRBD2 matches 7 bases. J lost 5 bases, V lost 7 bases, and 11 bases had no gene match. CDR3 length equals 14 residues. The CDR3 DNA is TGTGCCAGCAAGGAGTCTAGCGGCGGGAACGAGCAGTACTTC. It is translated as CASKESSGGNEQYF.

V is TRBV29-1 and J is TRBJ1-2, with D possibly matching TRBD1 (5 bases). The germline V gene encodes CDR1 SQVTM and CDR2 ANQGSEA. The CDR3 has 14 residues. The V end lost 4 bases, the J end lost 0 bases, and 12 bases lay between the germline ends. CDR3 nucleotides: TGCAGCGTTGCCACAGGCTTTTCTAACTATGGCTACACCTTC. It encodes CSVATGFSNYGYTF.

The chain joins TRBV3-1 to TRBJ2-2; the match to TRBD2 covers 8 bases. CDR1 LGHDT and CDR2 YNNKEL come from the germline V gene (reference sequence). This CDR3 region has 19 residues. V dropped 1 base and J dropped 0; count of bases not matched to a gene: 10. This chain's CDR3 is CASSQVTGLADSNTGELFF. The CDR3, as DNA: TGTGCCAGCAGCCAAGTGACCGGACTAGCAGACTCGAACACCGGGGAGCTGTTTTTT.

The CDR3 DNA sequence: TGTGCCAGCAGTACTCGGACCTATACCTACGAGCAGTACTTC. Its protein is CASSTRTYTYEQYF. V is TRBV27 and J is TRBJ2-7; D remains ambiguous. V lost 5 bases to trimming and J lost 2 bases, with 13 bases between them. Germline-derived CDR1 and CDR2 are MNHEY and SMNVEV (reference sequence). This CDR3 comprises 14 residues.

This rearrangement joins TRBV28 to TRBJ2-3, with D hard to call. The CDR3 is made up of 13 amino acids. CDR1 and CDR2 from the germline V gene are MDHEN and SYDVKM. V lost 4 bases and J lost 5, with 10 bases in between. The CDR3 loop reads CASSSDWLDTQYF. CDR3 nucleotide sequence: TGTGCCAGCAGTTCCGACTGGCTAGATACGCAGTATTTT. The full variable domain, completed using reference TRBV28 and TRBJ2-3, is DVKVTQSSRYLVKRTGEKVFLECVQDMDHENMFWYRQDPGLGLRLIYFSYDVKMKEKGDIPEGYSVSREKKERFSLILESASTNQTSMYLCASSSDWLDTQYFGPGTRLTVL.

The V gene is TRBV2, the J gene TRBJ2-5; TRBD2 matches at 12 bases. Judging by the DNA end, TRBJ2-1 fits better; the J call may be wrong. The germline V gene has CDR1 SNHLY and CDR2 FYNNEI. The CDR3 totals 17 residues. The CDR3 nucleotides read TGTGCCAGCAAACTGACTAGCGGGGGCTCCCCTGTGGAAGAGCAGTTCTTC. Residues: CASKLTSGGSPVEEQFF.

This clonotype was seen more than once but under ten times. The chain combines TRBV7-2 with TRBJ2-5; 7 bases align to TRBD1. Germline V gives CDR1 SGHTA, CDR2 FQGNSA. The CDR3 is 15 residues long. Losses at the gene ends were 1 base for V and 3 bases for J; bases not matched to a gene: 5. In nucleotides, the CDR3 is TGTGCCAGCAGCTTAGATGGGGACAGAGAAGAGACCCAGTACTTC. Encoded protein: CASSLDGDREETQYF. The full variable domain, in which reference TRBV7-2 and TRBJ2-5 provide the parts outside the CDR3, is GAGVSQSPSNKVTEKGKDVELRCDPISGHTALYWYRQSLGQGLEFLIYFQGNSAPDKSGLPSDRFSAERTGGSVSTLTIQRTQQEDSAVYLCASSLDGDREETQYFGPGTRLLVL.

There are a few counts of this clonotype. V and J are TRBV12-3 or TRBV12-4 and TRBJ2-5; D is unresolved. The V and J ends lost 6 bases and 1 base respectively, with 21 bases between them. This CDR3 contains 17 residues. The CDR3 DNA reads TGTGCCAGCAGCTCCCCCCTAGTTGGATACACCCAAGAGACCCAGTACTTC. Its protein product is CASSSPLVGYTQETQYF.

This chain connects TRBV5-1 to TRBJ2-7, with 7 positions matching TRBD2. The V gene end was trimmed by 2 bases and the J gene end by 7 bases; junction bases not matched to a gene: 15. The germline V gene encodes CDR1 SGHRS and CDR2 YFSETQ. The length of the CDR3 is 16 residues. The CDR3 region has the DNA TGCGCCAGCAGCTTAGATGCGGGAGAGGTTCGGGGGGAGCAGTACTTC. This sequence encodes CASSLDAGEVRGEQYF.

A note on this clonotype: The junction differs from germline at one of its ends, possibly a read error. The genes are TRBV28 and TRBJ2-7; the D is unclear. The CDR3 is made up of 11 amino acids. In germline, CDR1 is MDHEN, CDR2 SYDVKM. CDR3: CASSSSYGQYF. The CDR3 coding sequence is TGTGCCAGCAGTTCCAGCTACGGGCAGTACTTC. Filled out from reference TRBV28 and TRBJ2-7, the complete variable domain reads DVKVTQSSRYLVKRTGEKVFLECVQDMDHENMFWYRQDPGLGLRLIYFSYDVKMKEKGDIPEGYSVSREKKERFSLILESASTNQTSMYLCASSSSYGQYFGPGTRLTVT.

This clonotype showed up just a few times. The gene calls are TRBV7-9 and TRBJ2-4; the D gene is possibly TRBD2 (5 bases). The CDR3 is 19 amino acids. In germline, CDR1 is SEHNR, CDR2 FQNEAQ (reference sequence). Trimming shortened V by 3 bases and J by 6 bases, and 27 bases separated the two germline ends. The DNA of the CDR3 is TGTGCCAGCAGCTTTGAGCGGCTCGCCCCGGAGGCGGCGGGAAACATTCAGTACTTC. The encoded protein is CASSFERLAPEAAGNIQYF.

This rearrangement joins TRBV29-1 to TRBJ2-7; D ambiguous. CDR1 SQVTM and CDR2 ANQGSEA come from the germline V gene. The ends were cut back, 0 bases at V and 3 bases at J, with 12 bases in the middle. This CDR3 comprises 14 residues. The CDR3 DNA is TGCAGCGTTGAAGATCGGGCCGATAGCTACGAGCAGTACTTC. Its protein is CSVEDRADSYEQYF.

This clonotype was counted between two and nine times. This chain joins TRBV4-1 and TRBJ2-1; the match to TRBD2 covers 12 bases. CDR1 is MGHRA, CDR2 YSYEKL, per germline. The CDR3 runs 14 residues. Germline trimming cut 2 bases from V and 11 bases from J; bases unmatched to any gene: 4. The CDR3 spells CASSQRGLAGKQFF. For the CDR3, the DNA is TGCGCCAGCAGCCAACGAGGACTAGCGGGAAAGCAGTTCTTC.

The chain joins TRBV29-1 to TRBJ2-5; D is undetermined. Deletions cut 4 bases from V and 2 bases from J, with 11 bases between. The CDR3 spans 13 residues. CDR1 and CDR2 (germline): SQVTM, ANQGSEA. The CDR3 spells CSVVIAGQETQYF. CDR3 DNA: TGCAGCGTTGTAATAGCCGGACAAGAGACCCAGTACTTC.